This T cell receptor beta chain was recovered during a study of blood T cell repertoires in COVID-19. Background on the study: Samples taken during acute and convalescent COVID-19 were collected in the United States, Italy and Spain.

Generated by immunoSEQ multiplex PCR, the TCRdb table keeps only in-frame clones and is missing some. This sample has about 120,000 clones, with 90% found just once. Patients of the Seattle cohort, enrolled during active infection, were followed longitudinally. CDR3 size: 14 residues. Germline V lookup: CDR1 SGHDN, CDR2 FVKESK. V was trimmed by 5 bases and J by 0 bases, leaving 10 bases between them. The sequenced sample consisted of peripheral blood. This receptor was obtained from a woman aged 60-70 years with COVID-19, enrolled during active disease. The chain couples TRBV14 to TRBJ1-2, with D unresolved. CDR3 sequence: CASSEGVTNYGYTF. In DNA, the CDR3 is TGTGCCAGCAGCGAAGGTGTCACTAACTATGGCTACACCTTC. Full variable domain (outside the CDR3, taken from reference TRBV14 and TRBJ1-2): EAGVTQFPSHSVIEKGQTVTLRCDPISGHDNLYWYRRVMGKEIKFLLHFVKESKQDESGMPNNRFLAERTGGTYSTLKVQPAELEDSGVYFCASSEGVTNYGYTFGSGTRLTVV.